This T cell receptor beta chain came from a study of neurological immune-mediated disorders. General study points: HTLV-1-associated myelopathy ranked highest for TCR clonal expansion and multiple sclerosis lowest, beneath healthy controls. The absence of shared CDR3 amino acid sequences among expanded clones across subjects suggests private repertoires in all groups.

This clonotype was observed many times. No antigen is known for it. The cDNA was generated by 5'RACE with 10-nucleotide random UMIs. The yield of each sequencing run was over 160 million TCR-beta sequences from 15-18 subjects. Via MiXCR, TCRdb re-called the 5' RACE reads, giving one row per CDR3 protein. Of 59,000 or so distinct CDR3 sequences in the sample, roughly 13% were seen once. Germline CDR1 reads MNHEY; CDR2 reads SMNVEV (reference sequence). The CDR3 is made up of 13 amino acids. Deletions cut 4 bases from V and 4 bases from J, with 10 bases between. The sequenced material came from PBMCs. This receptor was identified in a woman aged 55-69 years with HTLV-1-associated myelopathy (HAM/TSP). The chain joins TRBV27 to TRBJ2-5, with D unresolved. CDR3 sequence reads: CASSSNPLETQYF. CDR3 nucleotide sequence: TGTGCCAGCAGTTCCAACCCTCTAGAGACCCAGTACTTC.